These 20 T cell receptor beta chains were all obtained from the same sample, sequenced in a study of beta chain features in type 1 diabetes. Every bit of the isolated RNA underwent reverse transcription, so sequencing read expressed TCRB transcripts. Assay: immunoSEQ multiplex PCR; the TCRdb copy retains only in-frame clones and omits some. This sample carries 400,000 to 450,000 clones, 11% to 15% of them seen once, and the ten largest clones take about 0.04%. The sequenced material came from naive CD4+ T cells from blood. All receptors derive from a man aged 25-40 years in good health.

With respect to this clone: Since a much larger clone is just one base distant, this may be a read error. The chain is built from TRBV29-1 and TRBJ2-5, with D perhaps matching TRBD1 (7 bases). Germline CDR1 reads SQVTM; CDR2 reads ANQGSEA. The CDR3 is 14 amino acids. Between the trimmed V and J ends, which lost 7 bases and 5 bases, there was a span of 20 bases. As DNA, the CDR3 is TGCAGCGGCGGCGCGGGACAGTGGTTGGAGACCCAGTACTTC. This translates into CSGGAGQWLETQYF.

The V gene is TRBV9, the J gene TRBJ1-3; D gene ambiguous. This CDR3 has 15 amino acids. Per the germline V gene, CDR1 is SGDLS and CDR2 is YYNGEE. The V end was cut by 2 bases, the J end by 0 bases, with 9 bases between. The CDR3 nucleotides are TGTGCCAGCAGCGTTCGGGATTCCTCTGGAAACACCATATATTTT. Its protein product is CASSVRDSSGNTIYF.

V gene TRBV6-5 combines with J gene TRBJ2-7; D might be TRBD1 (6 bases). V was cut by 4 bases and J by 2 bases, with 18 bases left in between. Germline CDR1 reads MNHEY; CDR2 reads SVGAGI. CDR3 size: 16 residues. CDR3 loop: CASSSVQGRRPYEQYF. The CDR3 DNA follows: TGTGCCAGCAGTTCGGTTCAGGGGAGAAGGCCCTACGAGCAGTACTTC.

Concerning this clone: Distinct nucleotide sequences in the sample also encode this CDR3. The V gene is TRBV15, the J gene TRBJ2-1; TRBD1 is a possible D gene (5 bases). CDR3 length: 12 residues. V lost 6 bases and J lost 12, with 15 bases in between. Germline lookup yields CDR1 LNHNV and CDR2 YYDKDF (reference sequence). CDR3 residues: CATSRRAQGQFF. The CDR3 DNA is TGTGCCACCAGTAGAAGGGCTCAGGGGCAGTTCTTC.

The chain uses TRBV10-2 and TRBJ2-5; D possibly corresponds to TRBD1 (6 bases). This CDR3 comprises 13 residues. Trimming took off 6 bases at V and 2 bases at J, with 10 bases between the two ends. Looked up from germline, CDR1 is WSHSY and CDR2 is SAAADI. The DNA of the CDR3 is TGCGCCAGCAGGGAACAGGGACAAGAGACCCAGTACTTC. It translates to CASREQGQETQYF.

The chain employs TRBV7-6 and TRBJ2-7, with 7 positions matching TRBD2. This CDR3 comprises 18 residues. The germline V gene encodes CDR1 SGHVS and CDR2 FNYEAQ. The V gene end was trimmed by 5 bases and the J gene end by 2 bases; junction bases not matched to a gene: 18. This chain's CDR3 is CASSTGTKVGVGTYEQYV. CDR3 in DNA: TGTGCCAGCAGCACGGGGACTAAAGTCGGGGTCGGAACCTACGAGCAGTACGTC.

This clone was seen more than once but under ten times. The chain joins TRBV25-1 to TRBJ2-2; D is perhaps TRBD2 (6 bases). Trimming took off 3 bases at V and 3 bases at J, with 14 bases between the two ends. Germline lookup yields CDR1 MGHDK and CDR2 SYGVNS. This CDR3 region has 16 residues. In nucleotides, the CDR3 is TGTGCCAGCAGTGAGCACGGGGGACCCGACACCGGGGAGCTGTTTTTT. This encodes CASSEHGGPDTGELFF.

This clone was observed a handful of times. This rearrangement joins TRBV9 to TRBJ2-3, with 8 bases identical to TRBD2. V dropped 0 bases and J dropped 2; count of bases not matched to a gene: 5. This CDR3 contains 16 residues. The V gene's germline CDR1 is SGDLS and CDR2 YYNGEE. The CDR3 DNA follows: TGTGCCAGCAGCGTAGCTGGGCGGGGGGCCACAGATACGCAGTATTTT. Translating it yields CASSVAGRGATDTQYF. Full variable domain (outside the CDR3, taken from reference TRBV9 and TRBJ2-3): DSGVTQTPKHLITATGQRVTLRCSPRSGDLSVYWYQQSLDQGLQFLIQYYNGEERAKGNILERFSAQQFPDLHSELNLSSLELGDSALYFCASSVAGRGATDTQYFGPGTRLTVL.

The chain has TRBV7-2 and TRBJ2-5; D unclear. The CDR3 covers 13 residues. Germline CDR1 SGHTA, CDR2 FQGNSA. Trimming stripped 3 bases from V and 1 base from J, with 6 bases between. CDR3 sequence: CASSLTRQETQYF. Written as DNA, the CDR3 is TGTGCCAGCAGCTTGACTCGCCAAGAGACCCAGTACTTC.

This clone came up a few times. The chain joins TRBV30 to TRBJ1-1; weak D call: TRBD1 (5 bases). V lost 0 bases and J lost 0, with 11 bases in between. Germline CDR1 reads GTSNPN; CDR2 reads SVGIG (reference sequence). The CDR3 length is 15 residues. The CDR3 is CAWSVGGNLNTEAFF. DNA for the CDR3: TGTGCCTGGAGTGTGGGGGGAAACCTGAACACTGAAGCTTTCTTT. The full variable domain, its missing parts supplied by reference TRBV30 and TRBJ1-1, is SQTIHQWPATLVQPVGSPLSLECTVEGTSNPNLYWYRQAAGRGLQLLFYSVGIGQISSEVPQNLSASRPQDRQFILSSKKLLLSDSGFYLCAWSVGGNLNTEAFFGQGTRLTVV.

Many counts were recorded for this clone. The chain is built from TRBV29-1 and TRBJ2-7; D might be TRBD1 (6 bases). CDR3 length: 14 amino acids. V lost 4 bases and J 3 bases, leaving 16 bases between the germline ends. Per germline, CDR1 SQVTM and CDR2 ANQGSEA. CDR3 sequence (DNA): TGCAGCGTTGTAAAGGGGACACCAAACTACGAGCAGTACTTC. Its protein is CSVVKGTPNYEQYF.

This clone turned up a few times. This chain joins TRBV13 and TRBJ2-3, with TRBD2 matching over 13 bases. The CDR3 loop spans 18 amino acids. Trimming cost V 5 bases and J 1 base; bases outside gene matches: 9. Germline CDR1 PRHDT, CDR2 FYEKMQ (reference sequence). The DNA for the CDR3 is TGTGCCAGCAGCCGACCGGGACTAGCGGGGAGGGGCACAGATACGCAGTATTTT. Amino acids: CASSRPGLAGRGTDTQYF.

The chain joins TRBV19 to TRBJ2-7; perhaps TRBD1 as D (6 bases). The length of the CDR3 is 14 residues. Germline CDR1 and CDR2: LNHDA and SQIVND (reference sequence). V lost 6 bases, J lost 2 bases, and 14 bases lay in between. This CDR3 reads CASRVQGGPYEQYF. The CDR3 region has the DNA TGTGCCAGTAGAGTACAGGGCGGGCCCTACGAGCAGTACTTC.

This clone was counted between two and nine times. V and J are TRBV5-4 and TRBJ2-3; D may be TRBD2 (5 bases). Per the germline V gene, CDR1 is SGHNT and CDR2 is YYREEE (reference sequence). The CDR3 sequence is 18 residues long. V lost 0 bases, J lost 0 bases, and 17 bases lay in between. In DNA, the CDR3 is TGTGCCAGCAGCTTGGGGAGACTACTGACTTCTAGCACAGATACGCAGTATTTT. Amino acids: CASSLGRLLTSSTDTQYF.

The chain uses TRBV10-3 and TRBJ2-5; TRBD1 aligns across 9 bases. Trimming at V came to 6 bases and at J to 5 bases, leaving 10 bases not matched to a gene. This CDR3 is 15 amino acids long. Germline loops: CDR1 ENHRY, CDR2 SYGVKD. The CDR3 loop is CAIRTTGGGGETQYF. As DNA, the CDR3 is TGTGCCATCAGGACCACAGGGGGCGGTGGGGAGACCCAGTACTTC.

V and J are TRBV6-5 and TRBJ2-6; a weak D match, TRBD2 (5 bases). Per germline, CDR1 MNHEY and CDR2 SVGAGI. V gave up 7 bases and J gave up 0 bases, with 7 bases separating them. This CDR3 region has 14 residues. The CDR3 region is CASTRGSGANVLTF. For the CDR3, the DNA is TGTGCCAGCACACGGGGCTCTGGGGCCAACGTCCTGACTTTC.

J is TRBJ2-7 and V is TRBV12-2; TRBD2 was called by the table and not checked on the DNA. TRBV12-2 is classified as a pseudogene. The CDR3 has 12 residues. The CDR3 nucleotides read TGTGCAAGCCCCGGGGATCCTTACGAGCAGTACGTC. This codes for CASPGDPYEQYV.

This clone was seen only a few times. The J gene is TRBJ2-6, the V gene TRBV7-2, with 7 nucleotides matching TRBD1. V gave up 7 bases and J gave up 2 bases; unmatched junction bases: 5. The germline V gene has CDR1 SGHTA and CDR2 FQGNSA. The CDR3 extends over 15 amino acids. This CDR3 is CASNLDRAGANVLTF. The CDR3 nucleotides read TGTGCCAGCAACCTTGACAGGGCTGGGGCCAACGTCCTGACTTTC.

The chain employs TRBV21-1 and TRBJ2-5; the tabulated D call, TRBD2, remains unverified against the DNA. TRBV21-1 is an annotated pseudogene. The CDR3 has 14 amino acids. CDR3 coding DNA: TGTGCCAGCAGCTTGCATCCGGTCCAAGAGACCCAGTACTTC. The encoded protein is CASSLHPVQETQYF.

The chain employs TRBV18 and TRBJ1-6; the D is unclear. With 3 bases removed from V and 7 bases from J, the gap between germline ends came to 13 bases. The length of the CDR3 is 15 residues. Germline-derived CDR1 and CDR2 are KGHSH and LQKENI. The CDR3 DNA is TGTGCCAGCTCACCGGGCTGGACGGACAATTCACCCCTCCACTTT. Translating it yields CASSPGWTDNSPLHF.